This TCR beta chain emerged from a study of cytomegalovirus exposure and HLA in healthy donors. Study-wide background: The approximately 110 validation repertoires, a later analysis reported, used the same platform as the approximately 700 first-cohort repertoires.

Repertoires were generated with immunoSEQ multiplex PCR, while TCRdb's copy carries only in-frame clones and drops some. The table records about 110,000 clones, roughly 87% of them present only once. Regarding the study as a whole: The study flagged fewer than 200 TCR beta chains as cytomegalovirus-associated.

This clone appeared a few times. Its antigen is as yet unknown. The CDR3 is 14 residues long. Germline V CDR1 and CDR2: SNHLY, FYNNEI. With 4 bases removed from V and 0 bases from J, the gap between germline ends came to 9 bases. This TCR derives from a woman aged 18-29 years in good health and CMV-seronegative. The genes are TRBV2 and TRBJ1-2, with D unresolved. The material sequenced was PBMCs. Here the CDR3 DNA reads TGTGCCAGCAGTGTAGTCGGTTCTAACTATGGCTACACCTTC. Residues: CASSVVGSNYGYTF.